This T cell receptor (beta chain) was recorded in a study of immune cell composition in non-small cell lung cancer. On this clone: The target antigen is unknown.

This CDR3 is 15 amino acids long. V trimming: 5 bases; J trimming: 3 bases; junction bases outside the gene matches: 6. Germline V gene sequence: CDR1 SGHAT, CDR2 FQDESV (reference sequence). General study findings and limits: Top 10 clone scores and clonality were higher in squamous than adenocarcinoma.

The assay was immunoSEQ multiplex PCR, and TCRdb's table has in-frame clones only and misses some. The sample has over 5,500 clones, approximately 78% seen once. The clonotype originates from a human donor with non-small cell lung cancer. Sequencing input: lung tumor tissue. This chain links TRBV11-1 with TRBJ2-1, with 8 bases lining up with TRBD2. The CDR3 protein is CASSRAGGRYNEQFF. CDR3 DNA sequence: TGTGCCAGCAGCCGTGCGGGGGGCCGCTACAATGAGCAGTTCTTC. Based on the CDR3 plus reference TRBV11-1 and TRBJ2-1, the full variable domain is EAEVAQSPRYKITEKSQAVAFWCDPISGHATLYWYRQILGQGPELLVQFQDESVVDDSQLPKDRFSAERLKGVDSTLKIQPAELGDSAMYLCASSRAGGRYNEQFFGPGTRLTVL.